The entry below describes one T cell receptor (beta chain). The CDR3 length is 17 residues. Deletions cut 6 bases from V and 0 bases from J, with 18 bases between. Germline lookup yields CDR1 WSHSY and CDR2 SAAADI. The data belong to a study of shared T cell receptors in the human thymus. The method was immunoSEQ multiplex PCR; TCRdb's version includes in-frame clones alone and lacks a portion of them. The sample includes around 730,000 clones, approximately 83% of them seen just once. This same sample was also part of a study on human thymus T cells.

This sequence joins TRBV10-2 and TRBJ1-5; tentative D call: TRBD1 (5 bases). The sequence was collected from a girl less than two years old with a congenital heart defect. Sequenced input: thymocytes. CDR3 nucleotide sequence: TGCGCCAGCAGGTCTGCCTCGGACGGACATAGCAATCAGCCCCAGCATTTT. Translation: CASRSASDGHSNQPQHF.